Listed here are 13 T cell receptor beta chains from one sample, sequenced in a study of HIV-infected patients and healthy controls. Alpha and beta constant-region primers primed reverse transcription of about 500 ng RNA. Each of the alpha and beta chains got its own library through chain-specific third strand synthesis with indices. MiXCR, run by TCRdb on the 5' RACE reads, gives a single entry per CDR3 protein. The sample includes over 7,500 distinct CDR3 sequences, 5% to 6.5% of them seen just once. Whole blood was used without fractionation, so all unsorted peripheral T cells were included. Sample: blood, taken before antiretroviral therapy. All receptors come from an adult with HIV infection.

By proportion, this clonotype is medium-sized. This rearrangement joins TRBV5-1 to TRBJ2-3; weak D call: TRBD2 (5 bases). Between the trimmed V and J ends, which lost 1 base and 5 bases, there was a span of 14 bases. The V gene's germline CDR1 is SGHRS and CDR2 YFSETQ. This CDR3 region has 15 residues. The CDR3 region is CASSLRGVSLDTQYF. CDR3 bases: TGCGCCAGCAGCTTGCGGGGAGTCTCTCTAGATACGCAGTATTTT.

This clonotype was counted at least ten times. This sequence joins TRBV6-1 and TRBJ2-2, with no clear D. The germline CDR1 and CDR2 sequences are MNHNS and SASEGT. V lost 4 bases and J 7 bases, leaving 13 bases between the germline ends. The CDR3 totals 14 residues. In DNA, the CDR3 is TGTGCCAGCAGTGTGGACCCGTGGGGCGGGGAGCTGTTTTTT. Amino acid sequence: CASSVDPWGGELFF.

By its share, this clonotype is medium-sized. This rearrangement joins TRBV6-1 to TRBJ2-3, with 9 bases fitting TRBD2. J gave up 2 bases and V 3 bases, and 3 bases lay outside the gene matches. CDR3 length equals 15 residues. Germline loops: CDR1 MNHNS, CDR2 SASEGT. CDR3 in amino acids: CASSDGTSPTDTQYF. The CDR3, as DNA: TGTGCCAGCAGTGACGGGACTAGCCCCACAGATACGCAGTATTTT.

In this sample, this clonotype turned up many times. The genes are TRBV7-9 and TRBJ2-7; maybe TRBD2 (6 bases). The CDR3 extends over 15 amino acids. V lost 2 bases and J lost 1, with 12 bases in between. Looked up from germline, CDR1 is SEHNR and CDR2 is FQNEAQ (reference sequence). The CDR3 bases are TGTGCCAGCAGCTTACCCGGGGGAGGTTCCTACGAGCAGTACTTC. It specifies CASSLPGGGSYEQYF.

This clonotype is judged medium-sized (0.01 to 0.1%). The V gene is TRBV27, the J gene TRBJ2-5; maybe TRBD1 (5 bases). Deletions cut 11 bases from V and 4 bases from J, with 11 bases between. The germline V gene encodes CDR1 MNHEY and CDR2 SMNVEV (reference sequence). This CDR3 spans 11 amino acids. Here the CDR3 reads CAARRGETQYF. For the CDR3, the DNA is TGTGCCGCCCGAAGGGGAGAGACCCAGTACTTC.

This clonotype was recorded many times. This chain connects TRBV15 to TRBJ2-7; 7 nucleotides match TRBD2. Per the germline V gene, CDR1 is LNHNV and CDR2 is YYDKDF (reference sequence). V trimming: 0 bases; J trimming: 2 bases; junction bases outside the gene matches: 4. This CDR3 has 15 residues. The CDR3 DNA is TGTGCCACCAGCAGAGATCGGCTAGCGGCCTACGAGCAGTACTTC. Its protein is CATSRDRLAAYEQYF.

A few counts support this clonotype. As DNA, the CDR3 is TGTGCCAGCCAGTATAGCACAGATACGCAGTATTTT. The encoded protein is CASQYSTDTQYF. This chain uses TRBV3-1 with TRBJ2-3; D not certain. Between the trimmed V and J ends, which lost 8 bases and 0 bases, there was a span of 6 bases. CDR3 length: 12 amino acids. Germline V gene sequence: CDR1 LGHDT, CDR2 YNNKEL (reference sequence).

This clonotype was counted many times. J is TRBJ1-2 and V is TRBV6-2 or TRBV6-3, with D unclear. This CDR3 is built from 11 residues. V was clipped by 7 bases and J by 2 bases, with 5 bases between them. CDR1 is MNHEY, CDR2 SVGEGT, per germline. CDR3 sequence: CASKSNYGYTF. CDR3 bases: TGTGCCAGCAAGAGCAACTATGGCTACACCTTC.

This clonotype has at least ten counts. The V call is TRBV7-2, the J call TRBJ2-7; D gene unclear. This CDR3 region has 14 residues. V was trimmed by 0 bases and J by 7 bases, leaving 13 bases between them. In germline, CDR1 is SGHTA, CDR2 FQGNSA. This chain's CDR3 is CASSLAGSLREQYF. CDR3 nucleotides: TGTGCCAGCAGCTTAGCGGGGTCACTTCGGGAGCAGTACTTC.

This clonotype was counted a few times. V is TRBV18 and J is TRBJ1-6, with D possibly matching TRBD1 (6 bases). The CDR3 sequence is 15 residues long. V was pared by 3 bases and J by 8 bases, with 14 bases between. The germline V gene has CDR1 KGHSH and CDR2 LQKENI. The CDR3 DNA reads TGTGCCAGCTCACCCACGCAGGGGTCAGATTCACCCCTCCACTTT. It specifies CASSPTQGSDSPLHF.

This clonotype has just a few counts. The V and J genes are TRBV7-2 and TRBJ1-5, with a tentative D call TRBD1 (5 bases). Germline V CDR1 and CDR2: SGHTA, FQGNSA. The V gene lost 2 bases and the J gene lost 7 bases, with 15 bases spanning the gap. The CDR3 spans 15 residues. The DNA for the CDR3 is TGTGCCAGCAGCTTATGGGGGGGGGGGGTGCAGCCCCAGCATTTT. It codes for CASSLWGGGVQPQHF.

By sample fraction, this clonotype is medium-sized. This rearrangement joins TRBV4-3 to TRBJ2-1, with D tentatively TRBD1 or TRBD2 (6 bases each). Per the germline V gene, CDR1 is LGHNA and CDR2 is YSLEER. This CDR3 is 13 amino acids long. Trimming pared 2 bases from V and 9 bases from J, leaving 11 bases between. CDR3 nucleotides: TGCGCCAGCAGCCAAAAAAGGGGGGCTGAGCAGTTCTTC. Translation gives CASSQKRGAEQFF.

By proportion, this clonotype is medium-sized. The V call is TRBV29-1, the J call TRBJ2-5; D not resolved. Looked up from germline, CDR1 is SQVTM and CDR2 is ANQGSEA. V lost 1 base and J lost 2, with 11 bases in between. There are 14 residues in the CDR3. CDR3 coding DNA: TGCAGCGTTGAAGTGCTACGGGTACAAGAGACCCAGTACTTC. Its protein is CSVEVLRVQETQYF.